This T cell receptor (beta chain) appears in the sequencing data of a study of cytotoxic CD8 clonotypes in ibrutinib-treated CLL. Across the study: Average yields of around 260,000 productive templates and 75,000 to 100,000 productive rearrangements characterized the samples.

Looked up from germline, CDR1 is WSHSY and CDR2 is SAAADI. Trimming left V 6 bases short and J 2 bases short, with 11 bases between. This CDR3 spans 13 amino acids. Investigators sought sequencing depths of between 1 in 200,000 and 1 in 1 million T cells. Libraries were prepared by immunoSEQ multiplex PCR; TCRdb keeps only in-frame clonotypes and omits some of them. The sample contains 250,000 to 350,000 clones, about 72% of which appear only once. Study-wide findings and caveats: Researchers report that baseline clonality outpaced age-matched healthy donors and tracked circulating CD8+ T-cell counts.

As regards this clone: What it recognizes is unknown.

The clonotype was recovered from a human donor with chronic lymphocytic leukemia. Here the sequenced sample was PBMCs, taken at disease progression, from a patient treated with ibrutinib. The rearrangement links TRBV10-2 to TRBJ2-7, with D perhaps TRBD2 (6 bases). The CDR3 loop reads CASSGGYAYEQYF. The CDR3 DNA reads TGCGCCAGCAGCGGGGGATACGCCTACGAGCAGTACTTC.